Shown below are 12 T cell receptor beta chains from a single sample sequenced in a study of early T cells in non-severe SARS-CoV-2 infection. TCRdb reprocessed the 5' RACE reads with MiXCR, giving one entry per CDR3 protein. The sample consists of 100,000 or so distinct CDR3 sequences, around 16% of them appearing once. Specimen: whole blood, collected at baseline. The receptor source for this set is an adult who was a healthcare worker with PCR-confirmed SARS-CoV-2 infection or an uninfected control (not recorded which).

This rearrangement joins TRBV20-1 to TRBJ2-7; D tentatively fits TRBD1 or TRBD2 (5 bases each). V lost 6 bases and J 5 bases, leaving 23 bases between the germline ends. The CDR3 consists of 15 residues. Germline loops: CDR1 DFQATT, CDR2 SNEGSKA (reference sequence). CDR3 DNA: TGCAGTGCGATCTTCGTGGTCCGGGACGGGGACGAGCAGTACTTC. Amino acids: CSAIFVVRDGDEQYF.

This clonotype was seen at least ten times. The chain links TRBV6-4 to TRBJ2-3, with D perhaps TRBD1 (5 bases). Germline values: CDR1 MRHNA, CDR2 SNTAGT. The CDR3 length is 14 residues. V was clipped by 6 bases and J by 8 bases, with 18 bases between them. The CDR3 DNA is TGTGCCAGCAGCGTCGACAGAATCGCGCGTACGCAGTATTTT. The encoded protein is CASSVDRIARTQYF.

The chain combines TRBV7-6 with TRBJ2-1, with D tentatively TRBD2 (5 bases). V lost 5 bases to trimming and J lost 2 bases, with 13 bases between them. Germline values: CDR1 SGHVS, CDR2 FNYEAQ. This CDR3 is 15 amino acids long. The chain's CDR3 is CASSPRGSPYNEQFF. CDR3 bases: TGTGCCAGCAGCCCGCGAGGGAGTCCCTACAATGAGCAGTTCTTC.

This clonotype was observed many times. V gene TRBV20-1 combines with J gene TRBJ2-5; perhaps TRBD1 as D (5 bases). The CDR3 consists of 15 residues. The germline V gene encodes CDR1 DFQATT and CDR2 SNEGSKA (reference sequence). V was trimmed by 3 bases and J by 3 bases, leaving 17 bases between them. CDR3 sequence: CSASGAIDGEETQYF. The DNA for the CDR3 is TGCAGTGCTAGTGGGGCCATAGATGGGGAAGAGACCCAGTACTTC.

This clonotype showed up just a few times. V is TRBV6-5 and J is TRBJ2-1; possible D gene TRBD2, 6 bases. Trimming took 7 bases from V and 2 from J, leaving 18 bases between them. The germline CDR1 and CDR2 sequences are MNHEY and SVGAGI. The CDR3 contains 16 residues. The chain's CDR3 is CASNPRAGPAYNEQFF. The CDR3 DNA follows: TGTGCCAGCAACCCCAGGGCGGGGCCCGCCTACAATGAGCAGTTCTTC.

The chain has TRBV20-1 and TRBJ2-3; D gene uncertain. In germline, CDR1 is DFQATT, CDR2 SNEGSKA (reference sequence). The V end was cut by 1 base, the J end by 6 bases, with 17 bases between. CDR3 length: 15 amino acids. CDR3 nucleotides: TGCAGTGCTAGAGCTCGGGTACACGTTGTGGATACGCAGTATTTT. The encoded protein is CSARARVHVVDTQYF.

This clonotype came up a few times. The chain has TRBV7-2 and TRBJ1-1; 8 nucleotides align to TRBD1. Germline CDR1 and CDR2: SGHTA and FQGNSA. The CDR3 contains 15 residues. The V gene end was trimmed by 6 bases and the J gene end by 4 bases; junction bases not matched to a gene: 10. The CDR3 sequence is CASSRTGNIGTEAFF. The CDR3 DNA reads TGTGCCAGCAGTAGGACAGGGAACATTGGCACTGAAGCTTTCTTT.

J is TRBJ1-1 and V is TRBV28; D gene uncertain. Trimming stripped 4 bases from V and 3 bases from J, with 9 bases between. The CDR3 loop spans 13 amino acids. Germline values: CDR1 MDHEN, CDR2 SYDVKM. The CDR3 region is CASSSSRYTEAFF. CDR3 bases: TGTGCCAGCAGTTCCTCGCGTTACACTGAAGCTTTCTTT.

This clonotype was counted many times. This chain joins TRBV5-1 and TRBJ2-5; a weak D match, TRBD2 (6 bases). Trimming pared 4 bases from V and 3 bases from J, leaving 13 bases between. The germline CDR1 and CDR2 sequences are SGHRS and YFSETQ. This CDR3 is 14 amino acids long. The CDR3 is CASSHGTPKETQYF. CDR3 DNA sequence: TGCGCCAGCAGCCACGGGACTCCTAAAGAGACCCAGTACTTC.

The chain employs TRBV29-1 and TRBJ2-7; 8 positions agree with TRBD1. With 6 bases clipped from V and 6 bases from J, the junction kept 7 bases outside the gene matches. CDR1 SQVTM and CDR2 ANQGSEA come from the germline V gene. This CDR3 is 12 amino acids long. CDR3 DNA sequence: TGCAGCGTCGGGGACAGGTTCGGCGAGCAGTACTTC. This sequence encodes CSVGDRFGEQYF.

The sample holds a few counts of this clonotype. The J gene is TRBJ1-1, the V gene TRBV29-1, with 9 bases matching TRBD1. V lost 7 bases and J lost 1; bases outside the gene matches: 4. There are 13 residues in the CDR3. Germline values: CDR1 SQVTM, CDR2 ANQGSEA. Here the CDR3 reads CSAQQGANTEAFF. CDR3 in DNA: TGCAGCGCACAACAGGGGGCGAACACTGAAGCTTTCTTT.

The CDR3 sequence is CASTHQERQSKGQYF. CDR3 DNA sequence: TGTGCCAGCACCCATCAGGAGCGCCAATCGAAGGGCCAGTACTTC. This sequence joins TRBV11-2 and TRBJ2-5, with D unclear. The V gene's germline CDR1 is SGHAT and CDR2 FQNNGV. V lost 7 bases and J lost 10, with 25 bases in between. This CDR3 region has 15 residues.